This T cell receptor beta chain was sequenced during a study of shared clonotypes between healthy human individuals. Study background: The composition of the donors was a couple of women and a few men aged 18 to 49. Study conclusions and caveats: Memory subsets generally showed lower estimated richness than naive subsets.

Authors' methods: ImmunoSEQ output lacked quality scores and full-length reads, limiting matched filtering. Measured with immunoSEQ multiplex PCR; TCRdb has only the in-frame clones, and not every one. V and J calls and clone size are those listed in that table; D and trimming were worked out from the DNA. This table has roughly 2,300,000 clones, 85% to 95% appearing once. The CDR3 spans 15 residues. The ends lost 0 bases at V and 14 bases at J; junction bases unmatched: 6. Germline V gives CDR1 SNHLY, CDR2 FYNNEI. In the case of this clone: Its antigen is unidentified.

This clonotype was obtained from a man younger than 30 in good health. Some clones in this sample may be carry-over from other donors' samples. Specimen: naive CD4+ T cells from PBMCs. Noted subset: CD45RA+ positively selected. This sequence joins TRBV2 and TRBJ2-1; TRBD2 matches 14 bases. The CDR3 protein is CASSEAVRLAGGEFF. CDR3 bases: TGTGCCAGCAGTGAAGCGGTGAGACTAGCGGGAGGGGAGTTCTTC.